This TCR beta chain was identified in a study of shared clonotypes between healthy human individuals. This CDR3 contains 14 residues. CDR1 is MDHEN, CDR2 SYDVKM, per germline. Trimming left V 6 bases short and J 5 bases short, with 16 bases between. Assay: immunoSEQ multiplex PCR; the TCRdb copy retains only in-frame clones and omits some. The sample carries approximately 2,000,000 clones, around 92% recorded once. Sequences were obtained from naive CD4+ T cells from PBMCs. Subset defined: CD45RA+ positively selected. The genes are TRBV28 and TRBJ1-1; perhaps TRBD1 as D (5 bases). The TCR comes from a man in his late teens or twenties in good health. Some clones in this sample may be carry-over from other donors' samples. Written as DNA, the CDR3 is TGTGCCAGCAGGAATAATGGGGGGATTACTGAAGCTTTCTTT. This gives the protein CASRNNGGITEAFF.